A selection of T cell receptor beta chains follows, all from one sample in a study of blood T cell repertoires in COVID-19. Sequencing used immunoSEQ multiplex PCR; TCRdb keeps in-frame clones, though not all of them. The sample lists 150,000 to 200,000 clones; roughly 79% were seen once. Sequencing was done on a sample of peripheral blood. Source of these receptors: an elderly woman with COVID-19, enrolled during active disease. Both conserved end residues are part of each CDR3. Each record gives: V gene, J gene, CDR3 protein.

V: TRBV27; J: TRBJ2-1; CDR3: CASSFISYNEQFF
V: TRBV2; J: TRBJ1-1; CDR3: CASRRSQSWMNTEAFF
V: TRBV5-1; J: TRBJ1-4; CDR3: CASRSGTGTEKLFF
V: TRBV7-2; J: TRBJ2-6; CDR3: CASSRGNSGANVLTF
V: TRBV28; J: TRBJ2-7; CDR3: CASVEGQIPYEQYF
V: TRBV7-2; J: TRBJ2-1; CDR3: CASRAGISGDEQFF
V: TRBV28; J: TRBJ1-6; CDR3: CASSQGGDNSPLHF
V: TRBV6-5; J: TRBJ2-7; CDR3: CASRSGTTYEQYF
V: TRBV2; J: TRBJ2-1; CDR3: CASGGRSYNEQFF
V: TRBV15; J: TRBJ2-3; CDR3: CATSDRAHTDTQYF
V: TRBV4-1; J: TRBJ1-3; CDR3: CASSFPGGSGNTIYF
V: TRBV5-1; J: TRBJ2-6; CDR3: CASSLVQGPKSGANVLTF
V: TRBV20-1; J: TRBJ2-7; CDR3: CSASGGLGYEQYF
V: TRBV19; J: TRBJ2-7; CDR3: CASSTNHRRGRVHEQYF
V: TRBV15; J: TRBJ1-2; CDR3: CATSPAGQGANYGYTF
V: TRBV12-3/TRBV12-4; J: TRBJ2-2; CDR3: CASSLAGEKLFF
V: TRBV11-2; J: TRBJ2-1; CDR3: CASSLAGGYNEQFF
V: TRBV7-8; J: TRBJ1-5; CDR3: CASSLTGSNQPQHF
V: TRBV2; J: TRBJ2-7; CDR3: CASSERPHAIEQYF
V: TRBV24-1; J: TRBJ1-2; CDR3: CATSGEAGGGYTF
V: TRBV6-5; J: TRBJ2-7; CDR3: CAASGIYEQYF
V: TRBV7-9; J: TRBJ2-1; CDR3: CASSFQLLGYNEQFF
V: TRBV19; J: TRBJ2-7; CDR3: CASSISPGDYEQYF
V: TRBV18; J: TRBJ2-1; CDR3: CASSAGVGNEQFF
V: TRBV27; J: TRBJ2-2; CDR3: CASSLLAGGFGELFF
V: TRBV7-3; J: TRBJ2-1; CDR3: CASGTGHGSEQFF
V: TRBV23-1; J: TRBJ2-5; CDR3: CASSHLGLAGGQTQYF
V: TRBV18; J: TRBJ1-2; CDR3: CASSVGQGDYGYTF
V: TRBV11-2; J: TRBJ1-2; CDR3: CASSLVRTGGGYTF
V: TRBV2; J: TRBJ1-5; CDR3: CASRGQGGQPQHF